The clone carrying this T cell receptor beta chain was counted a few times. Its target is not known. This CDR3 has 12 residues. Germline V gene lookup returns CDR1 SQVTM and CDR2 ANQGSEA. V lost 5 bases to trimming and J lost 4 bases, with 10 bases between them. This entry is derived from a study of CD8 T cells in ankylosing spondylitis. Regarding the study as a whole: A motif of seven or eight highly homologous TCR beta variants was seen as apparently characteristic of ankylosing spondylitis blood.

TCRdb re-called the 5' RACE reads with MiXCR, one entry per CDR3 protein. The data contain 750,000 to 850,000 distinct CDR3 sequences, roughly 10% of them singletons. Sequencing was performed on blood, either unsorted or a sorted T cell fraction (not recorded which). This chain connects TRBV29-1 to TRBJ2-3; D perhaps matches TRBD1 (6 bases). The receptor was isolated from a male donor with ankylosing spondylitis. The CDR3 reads CSVLQGPDTQYF. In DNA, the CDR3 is TGCAGCGTTCTACAGGGCCCAGATACGCAGTATTTT.